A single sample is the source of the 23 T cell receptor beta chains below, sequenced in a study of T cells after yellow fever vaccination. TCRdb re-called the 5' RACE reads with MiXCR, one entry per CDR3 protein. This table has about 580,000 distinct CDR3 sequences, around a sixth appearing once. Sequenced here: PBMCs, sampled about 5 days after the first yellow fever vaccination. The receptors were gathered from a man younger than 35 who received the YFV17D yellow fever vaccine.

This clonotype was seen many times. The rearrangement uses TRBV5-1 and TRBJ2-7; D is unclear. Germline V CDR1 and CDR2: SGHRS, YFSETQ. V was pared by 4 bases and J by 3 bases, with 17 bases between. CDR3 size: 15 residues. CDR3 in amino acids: CASSPGGWRDYEQYV. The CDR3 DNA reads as TGCGCCAGCAGCCCGGGTGGCTGGAGAGACTACGAGCAGTACGTC.

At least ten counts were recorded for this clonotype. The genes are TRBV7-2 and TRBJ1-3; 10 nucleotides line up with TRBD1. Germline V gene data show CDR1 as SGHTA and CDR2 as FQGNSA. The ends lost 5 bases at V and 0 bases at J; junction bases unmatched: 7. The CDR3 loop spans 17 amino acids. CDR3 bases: TGTGCCAGCAGCGCCGGGACAGGGGCCTTCTCTGGAAACACCATATATTTT. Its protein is CASSAGTGAFSGNTIYF.

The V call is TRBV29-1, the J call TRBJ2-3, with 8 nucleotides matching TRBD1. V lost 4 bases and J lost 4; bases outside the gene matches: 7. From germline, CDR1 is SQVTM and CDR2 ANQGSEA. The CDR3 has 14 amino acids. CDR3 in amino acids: CSVGNRGSADTQYF. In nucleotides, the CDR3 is TGCAGCGTTGGTAACAGGGGGTCGGCAGATACGCAGTATTTT.

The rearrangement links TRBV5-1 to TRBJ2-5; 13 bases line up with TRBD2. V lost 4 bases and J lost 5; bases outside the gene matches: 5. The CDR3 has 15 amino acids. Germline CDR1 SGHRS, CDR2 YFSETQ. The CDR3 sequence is CASSTGLAGMETQYF. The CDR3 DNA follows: TGCGCCAGCAGCACGGGACTAGCGGGGATGGAGACCCAGTACTTC.

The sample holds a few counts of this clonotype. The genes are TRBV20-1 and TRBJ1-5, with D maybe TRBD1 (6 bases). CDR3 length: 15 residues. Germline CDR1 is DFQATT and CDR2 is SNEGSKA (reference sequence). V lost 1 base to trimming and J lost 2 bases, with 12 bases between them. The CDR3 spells CSARVGRGGNQPQHF. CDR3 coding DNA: TGCAGTGCTAGAGTGGGCAGGGGAGGCAATCAGCCCCAGCATTTT.

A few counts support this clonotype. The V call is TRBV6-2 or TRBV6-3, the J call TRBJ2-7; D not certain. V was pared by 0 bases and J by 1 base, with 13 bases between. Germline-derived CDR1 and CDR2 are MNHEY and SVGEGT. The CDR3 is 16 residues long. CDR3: CASSYSARVSSYEQYV. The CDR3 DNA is TGTGCCAGCAGTTACTCTGCCCGGGTGAGTTCCTACGAGCAGTACGTC.

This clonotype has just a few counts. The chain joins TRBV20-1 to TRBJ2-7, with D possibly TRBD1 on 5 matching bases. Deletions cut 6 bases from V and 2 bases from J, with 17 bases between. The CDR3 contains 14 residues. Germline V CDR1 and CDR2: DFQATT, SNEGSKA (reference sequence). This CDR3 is CSAVFRGNTYEQYF. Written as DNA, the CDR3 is TGCAGTGCCGTCTTTAGGGGCAACACCTACGAGCAGTACTTC.

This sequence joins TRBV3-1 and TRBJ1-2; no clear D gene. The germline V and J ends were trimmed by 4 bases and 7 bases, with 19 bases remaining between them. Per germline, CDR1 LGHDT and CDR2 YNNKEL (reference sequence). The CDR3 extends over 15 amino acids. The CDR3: CASSRNGPRLGGYTF. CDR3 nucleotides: TGTGCCAGCAGCCGCAACGGCCCGCGGCTGGGTGGCTACACCTTC.

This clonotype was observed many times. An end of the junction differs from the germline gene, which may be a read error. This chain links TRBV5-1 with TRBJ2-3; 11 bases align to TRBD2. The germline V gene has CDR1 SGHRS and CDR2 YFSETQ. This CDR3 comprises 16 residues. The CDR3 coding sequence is TGTGCCAGCAGCCCAATAGCGGGGGGGAGCACAGATACGCAGTATTTT. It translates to CASSPIAGGSTDTQYF. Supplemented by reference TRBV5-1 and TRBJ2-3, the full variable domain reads KAGVTQTPRYLIKTRGQQVTLSCSPISGHRSVSWYQQTPGQGLQFLFEYFSETQRNKGNFPGRFSGRQFSNSRSEMNVSTLELGDSALYLCASSPIAGGSTDTQYFGPGTRLTVL.

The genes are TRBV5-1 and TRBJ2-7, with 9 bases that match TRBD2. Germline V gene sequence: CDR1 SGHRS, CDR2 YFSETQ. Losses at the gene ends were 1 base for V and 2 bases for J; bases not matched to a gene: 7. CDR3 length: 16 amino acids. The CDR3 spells CASSLSYVAGAYEQYF. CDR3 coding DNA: TGCGCCAGCAGCTTGTCCTACGTAGCGGGGGCCTACGAGCAGTACTTC.

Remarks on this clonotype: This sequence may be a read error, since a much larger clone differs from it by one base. CDR3 DNA sequence: TGTGCCAGCAGCCAAGATGTGGTGCGGGACGGACAAGAGACCCAGTACTTC. Amino acids: CASSQDVVRDGQETQYF. J is TRBJ2-5 and V is TRBV14, with D perhaps TRBD2 (6 bases). The CDR3 is made up of 17 amino acids. The V gene lost 0 bases and the J gene lost 2 bases, with 16 bases spanning the gap. CDR1 SGHDN and CDR2 FVKESK come from the germline V gene.

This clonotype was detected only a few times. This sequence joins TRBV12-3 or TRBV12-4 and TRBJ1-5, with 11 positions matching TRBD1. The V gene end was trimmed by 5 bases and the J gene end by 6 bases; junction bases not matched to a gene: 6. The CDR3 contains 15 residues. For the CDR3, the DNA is TGTGCCAGCAGTCGTGGGACAGGGGGTACTCAGCCCCAGCATTTT. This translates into CASSRGTGGTQPQHF.

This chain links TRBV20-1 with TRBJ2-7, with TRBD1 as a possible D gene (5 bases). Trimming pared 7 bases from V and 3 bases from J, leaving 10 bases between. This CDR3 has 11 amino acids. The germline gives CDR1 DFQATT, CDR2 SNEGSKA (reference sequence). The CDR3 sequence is CSVGQGYEQYV. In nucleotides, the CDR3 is TGCAGTGTGGGGCAAGGCTACGAGCAGTACGTC.

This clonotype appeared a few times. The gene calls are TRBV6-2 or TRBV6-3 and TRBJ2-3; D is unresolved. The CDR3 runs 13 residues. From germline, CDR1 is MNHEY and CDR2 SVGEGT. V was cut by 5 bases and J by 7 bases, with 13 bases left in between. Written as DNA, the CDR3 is TGTGCCAGCAGTCCCCAGGTGGTAAATACGCAGTATTTT. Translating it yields CASSPQVVNTQYF.

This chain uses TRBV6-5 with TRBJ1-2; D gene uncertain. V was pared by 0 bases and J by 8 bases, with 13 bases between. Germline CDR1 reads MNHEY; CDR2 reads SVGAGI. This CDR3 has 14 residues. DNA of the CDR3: TGTGCCAGCAGTTACTCGACCAGGAAGGAGGGCTACACCTTC. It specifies CASSYSTRKEGYTF.

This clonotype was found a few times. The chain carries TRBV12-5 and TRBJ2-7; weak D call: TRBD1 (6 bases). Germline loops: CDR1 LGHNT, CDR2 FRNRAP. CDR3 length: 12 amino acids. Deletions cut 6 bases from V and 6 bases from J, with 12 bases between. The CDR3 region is CASGRDTPEQYF. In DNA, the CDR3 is TGTGCTAGTGGCCGGGACACCCCCGAGCAGTACTTC.

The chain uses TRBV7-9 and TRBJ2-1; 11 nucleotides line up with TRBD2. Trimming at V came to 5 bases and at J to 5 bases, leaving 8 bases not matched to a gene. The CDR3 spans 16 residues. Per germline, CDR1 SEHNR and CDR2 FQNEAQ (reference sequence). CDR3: CASSPASGGRHNEQFF. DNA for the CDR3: TGTGCCAGCAGCCCGGCTAGCGGGGGGCGGCACAATGAGCAGTTCTTC.

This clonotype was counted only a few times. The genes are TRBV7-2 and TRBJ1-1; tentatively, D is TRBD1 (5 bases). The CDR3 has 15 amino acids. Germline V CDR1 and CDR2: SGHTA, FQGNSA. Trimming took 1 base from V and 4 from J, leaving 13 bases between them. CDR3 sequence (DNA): TGTGCCAGCAGCTTAGATTCCCTCGGGGGCACTGAAGCTTTCTTT. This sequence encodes CASSLDSLGGTEAFF.

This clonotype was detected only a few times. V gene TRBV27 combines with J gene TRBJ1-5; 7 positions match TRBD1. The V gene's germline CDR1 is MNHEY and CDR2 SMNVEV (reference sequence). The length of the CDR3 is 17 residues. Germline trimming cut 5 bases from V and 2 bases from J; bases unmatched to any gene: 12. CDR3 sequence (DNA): TGTGCCAGCAGTCCCTCCCTTGGCAGGGGGGGCAATCAGCCCCAGCATTTT. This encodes CASSPSLGRGGNQPQHF.

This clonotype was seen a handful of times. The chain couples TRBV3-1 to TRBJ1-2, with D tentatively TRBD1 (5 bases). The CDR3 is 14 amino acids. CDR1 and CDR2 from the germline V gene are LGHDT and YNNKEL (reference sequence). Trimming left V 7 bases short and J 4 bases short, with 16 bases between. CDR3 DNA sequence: TGTGCCAGCACCCAGAAAATGGGACCCTATGGCTACACCTTC. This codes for CASTQKMGPYGYTF.

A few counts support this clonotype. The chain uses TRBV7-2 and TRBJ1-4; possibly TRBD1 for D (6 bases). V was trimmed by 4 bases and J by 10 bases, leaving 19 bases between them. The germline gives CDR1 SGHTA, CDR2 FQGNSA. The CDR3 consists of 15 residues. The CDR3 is CASSSGPGMTGKLFF. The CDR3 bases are TGTGCCAGCAGCTCCGGACCCGGGATGACAGGAAAACTGTTTTTT.

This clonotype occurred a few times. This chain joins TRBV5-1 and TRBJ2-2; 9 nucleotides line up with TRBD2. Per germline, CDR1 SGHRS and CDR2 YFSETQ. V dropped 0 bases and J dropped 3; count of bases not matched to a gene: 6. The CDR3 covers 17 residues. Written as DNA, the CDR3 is TGCGCCAGCAGCTTGGGGGCCCAGCGGGGGGACACCGGGGAGCTGTTTTTT. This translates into CASSLGAQRGDTGELFF.

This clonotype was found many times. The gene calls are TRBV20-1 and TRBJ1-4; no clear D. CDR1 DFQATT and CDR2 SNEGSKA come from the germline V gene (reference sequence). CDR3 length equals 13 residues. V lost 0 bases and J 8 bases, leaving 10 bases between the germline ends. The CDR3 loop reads CSARDGWEEKLFF. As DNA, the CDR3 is TGCAGTGCTAGAGATGGCTGGGAAGAAAAACTGTTTTTT.